This TCR beta chain was recovered during a study of blood T cell repertoires in COVID-19. The wider study: The origin of the acute and convalescent COVID-19 samples was the United States, Italy and Spain.

The germline CDR1 and CDR2 sequences are SGHTA and FQGTGA. V dropped 5 bases and J dropped 5 bases, with 12 bases sitting between them. The length of the CDR3 is 13 residues. In the source study's methods: Amplification of reference gene primers provided the estimated nucleated cell counts. Produced via immunoSEQ multiplex PCR; TCRdb's table is partial and in-frame only. The V and J calls and clone size are taken from that table; D and trimming were inferred from the DNA. The sample holds fewer than 85,000 clones, approximately 74% seen once. This TCR came from a human donor with acute or convalescent COVID-19. The donor label of this sample is uncertain. Source material: peripheral blood. V usage is TRBV7-3 and J usage is TRBJ2-5; maybe TRBD1 (5 bases). CDR3 sequence: CASSPRGLETQYF. The CDR3 region has the DNA TGTGCCAGCAGCCCTAGGGGTTTGGAGACCCAGTACTTC.